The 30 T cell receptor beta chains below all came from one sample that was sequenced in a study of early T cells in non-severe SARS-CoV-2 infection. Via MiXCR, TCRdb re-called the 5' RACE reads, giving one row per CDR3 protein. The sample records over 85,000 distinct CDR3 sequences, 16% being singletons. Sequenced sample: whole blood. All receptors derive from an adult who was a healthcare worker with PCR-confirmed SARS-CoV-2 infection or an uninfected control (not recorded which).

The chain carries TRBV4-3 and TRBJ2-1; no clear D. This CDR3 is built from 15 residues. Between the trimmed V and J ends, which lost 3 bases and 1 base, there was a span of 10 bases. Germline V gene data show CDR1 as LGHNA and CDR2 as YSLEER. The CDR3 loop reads CASSQARSSYNEQFF. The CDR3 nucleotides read TGCGCCAGCAGCCAGGCCAGGAGTTCCTACAATGAGCAGTTCTTC.

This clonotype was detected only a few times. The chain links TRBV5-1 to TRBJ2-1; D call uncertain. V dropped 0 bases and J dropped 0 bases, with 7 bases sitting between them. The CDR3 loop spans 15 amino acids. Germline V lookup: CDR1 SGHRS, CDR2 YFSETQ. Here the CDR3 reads CASSLGSVSYNEQFF. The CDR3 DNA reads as TGCGCCAGCAGCTTGGGGTCTGTCTCCTACAATGAGCAGTTCTTC. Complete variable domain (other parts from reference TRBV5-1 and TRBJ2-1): KAGVTQTPRYLIKTRGQQVTLSCSPISGHRSVSWYQQTPGQGLQFLFEYFSETQRNKGNFPGRFSGRQFSNSRSEMNVSTLELGDSALYLCASSLGSVSYNEQFFGPGTRLTVL.

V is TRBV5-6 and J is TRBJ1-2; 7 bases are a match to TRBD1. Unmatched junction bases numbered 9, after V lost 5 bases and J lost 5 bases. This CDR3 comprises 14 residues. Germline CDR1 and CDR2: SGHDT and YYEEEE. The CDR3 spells CASSETGDNYGYTF. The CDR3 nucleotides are TGTGCCAGCAGTGAAACAGGGGATAATTATGGCTACACCTTC. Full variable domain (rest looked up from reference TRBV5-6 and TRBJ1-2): DAGVTQSPTHLIKTRGQQVTLRCSPKSGHDTVSWYQQALGQGPQFIFQYYEEEERQRGNFPDRFSGHQFPNYSSELNVNALLLGDSALYLCASSETGDNYGYTFGSGTRLTVV.

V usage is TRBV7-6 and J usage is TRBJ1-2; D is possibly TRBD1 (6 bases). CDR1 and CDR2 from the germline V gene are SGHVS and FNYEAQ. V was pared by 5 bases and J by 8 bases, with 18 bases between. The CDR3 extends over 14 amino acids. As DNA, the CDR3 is TGTGCCAGCAGCCTCGCCCTCGGGGGGCGAGGCTACACCTTC. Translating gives CASSLALGGRGYTF.

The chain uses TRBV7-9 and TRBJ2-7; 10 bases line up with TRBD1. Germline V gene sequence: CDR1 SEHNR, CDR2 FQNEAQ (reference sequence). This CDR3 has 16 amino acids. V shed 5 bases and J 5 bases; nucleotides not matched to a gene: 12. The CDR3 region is CASSPTAGTGVNEQYF. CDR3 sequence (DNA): TGTGCCAGCAGCCCAACGGCCGGGACAGGGGTTAACGAGCAGTACTTC.

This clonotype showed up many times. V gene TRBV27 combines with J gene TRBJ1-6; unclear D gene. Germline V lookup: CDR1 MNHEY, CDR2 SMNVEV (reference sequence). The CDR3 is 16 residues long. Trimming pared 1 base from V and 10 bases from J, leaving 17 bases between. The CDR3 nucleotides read TGTGCCAGCAGTTTATTTACGAATTTGGGTGGCTCACCCCTCCACTTT. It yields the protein CASSLFTNLGGSPLHF.

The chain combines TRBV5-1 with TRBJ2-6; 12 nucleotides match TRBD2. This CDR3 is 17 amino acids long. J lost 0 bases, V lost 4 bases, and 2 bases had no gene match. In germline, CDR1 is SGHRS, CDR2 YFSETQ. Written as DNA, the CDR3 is TGCGCCAGCAGCATGACTAGCGGGGGCTCTGGGGCCAACGTCCTGACTTTC. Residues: CASSMTSGGSGANVLTF.

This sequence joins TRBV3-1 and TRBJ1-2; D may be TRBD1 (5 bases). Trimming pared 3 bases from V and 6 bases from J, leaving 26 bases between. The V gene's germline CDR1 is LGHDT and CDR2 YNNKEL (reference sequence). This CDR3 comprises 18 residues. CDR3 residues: CASSHTQGTLRQLHGYTF. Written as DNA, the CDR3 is TGTGCCAGCAGCCACACCCAGGGTACGCTTCGTCAGCTCCATGGCTACACCTTC.

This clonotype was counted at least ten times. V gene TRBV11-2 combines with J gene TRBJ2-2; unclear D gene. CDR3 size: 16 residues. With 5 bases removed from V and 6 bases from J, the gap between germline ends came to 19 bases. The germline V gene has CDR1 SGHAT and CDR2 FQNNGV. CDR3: CASSTNERHGPGELFF. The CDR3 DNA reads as TGTGCCAGCAGCACTAACGAGAGGCACGGGCCCGGGGAGCTGTTTTTT.

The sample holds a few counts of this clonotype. The CDR3 spells CSAYQTGVAYEQYF. In DNA form, the CDR3 reads TGCAGTGCCTATCAGACAGGGGTAGCCTACGAGCAGTACTTC. This rearrangement joins TRBV20-1 to TRBJ2-7; 8 bases match TRBD1. Unmatched junction bases numbered 9, after V lost 6 bases and J lost 2 bases. The V gene's germline CDR1 is DFQATT and CDR2 SNEGSKA (reference sequence). The CDR3 sequence is 14 residues long.

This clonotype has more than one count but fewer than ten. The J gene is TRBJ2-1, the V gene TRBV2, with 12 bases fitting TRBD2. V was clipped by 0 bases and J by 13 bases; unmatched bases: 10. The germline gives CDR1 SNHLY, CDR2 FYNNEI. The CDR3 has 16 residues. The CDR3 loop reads CASSEARGTSGLSQFF. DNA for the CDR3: TGTGCCAGCAGTGAAGCCCGAGGGACTAGCGGGCTCAGCCAGTTCTTC.

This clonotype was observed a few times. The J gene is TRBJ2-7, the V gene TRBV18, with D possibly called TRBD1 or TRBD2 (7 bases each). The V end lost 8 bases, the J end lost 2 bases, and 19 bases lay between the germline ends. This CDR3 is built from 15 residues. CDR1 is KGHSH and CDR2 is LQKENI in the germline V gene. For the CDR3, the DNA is TGTGCCAGCACGAGGGAGGGGGCCTTAACCTACGAGCAGTACTTC. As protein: CASTREGALTYEQYF.

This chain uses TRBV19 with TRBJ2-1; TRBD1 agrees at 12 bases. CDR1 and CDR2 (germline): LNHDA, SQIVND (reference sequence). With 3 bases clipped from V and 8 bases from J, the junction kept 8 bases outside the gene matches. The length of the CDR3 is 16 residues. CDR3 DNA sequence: TGTGCCAGTAGTATGTTTACGGGGACAGGGGGCTATGAGCAGTTCTTC. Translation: CASSMFTGTGGYEQFF.

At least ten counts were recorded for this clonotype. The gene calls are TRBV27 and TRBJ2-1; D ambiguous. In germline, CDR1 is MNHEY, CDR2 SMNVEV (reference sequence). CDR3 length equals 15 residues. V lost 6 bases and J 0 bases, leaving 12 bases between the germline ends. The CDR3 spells CASSPQSSSYNEQFF. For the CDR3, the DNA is TGTGCCAGCAGCCCCCAGTCGAGCTCCTACAATGAGCAGTTCTTC.

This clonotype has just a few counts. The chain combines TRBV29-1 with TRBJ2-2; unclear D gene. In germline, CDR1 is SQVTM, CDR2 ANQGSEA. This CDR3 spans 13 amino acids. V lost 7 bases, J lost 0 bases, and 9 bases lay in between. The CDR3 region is CSGNSANTGELFF. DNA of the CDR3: TGCAGCGGGAACAGCGCGAACACCGGGGAGCTGTTTTTT.

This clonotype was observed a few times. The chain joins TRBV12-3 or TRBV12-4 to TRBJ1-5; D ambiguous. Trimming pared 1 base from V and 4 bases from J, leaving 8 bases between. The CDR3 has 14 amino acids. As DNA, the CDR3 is TGTGCCAGCAGTTTAGGAGGACCTAATCAGCCCCAGCATTTT. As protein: CASSLGGPNQPQHF.

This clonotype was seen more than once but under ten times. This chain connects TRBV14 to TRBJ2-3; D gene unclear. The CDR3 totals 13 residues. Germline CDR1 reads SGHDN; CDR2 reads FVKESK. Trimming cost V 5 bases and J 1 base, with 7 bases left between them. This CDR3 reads CASSYLRTDTQYF. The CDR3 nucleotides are TGTGCCAGCAGCTACCTCCGCACAGATACGCAGTATTTT.

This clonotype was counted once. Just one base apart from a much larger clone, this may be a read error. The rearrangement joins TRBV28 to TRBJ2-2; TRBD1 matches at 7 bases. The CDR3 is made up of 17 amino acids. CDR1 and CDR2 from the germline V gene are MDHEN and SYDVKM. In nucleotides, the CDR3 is TGTACCAGCAGTTTGACAGGGTCCCGACTGAACACCGGGGAGCTGTTTTTT. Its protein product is CTSSLTGSRLNTGELFF.

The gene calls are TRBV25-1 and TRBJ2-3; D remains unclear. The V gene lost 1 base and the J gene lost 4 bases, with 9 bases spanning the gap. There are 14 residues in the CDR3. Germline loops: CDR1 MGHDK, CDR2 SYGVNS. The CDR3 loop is CASSEFGSADTQYF. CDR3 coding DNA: TGTGCCAGCAGTGAATTTGGCAGCGCAGATACGCAGTATTTT.

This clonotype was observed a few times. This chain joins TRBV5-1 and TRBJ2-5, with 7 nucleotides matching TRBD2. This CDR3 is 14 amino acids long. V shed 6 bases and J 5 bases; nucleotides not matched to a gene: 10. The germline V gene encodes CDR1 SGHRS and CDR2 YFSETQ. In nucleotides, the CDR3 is TGCGCCAGCAAGAGACTCGCGGGGGATGAGACCCAGTACTTC. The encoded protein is CASKRLAGDETQYF.

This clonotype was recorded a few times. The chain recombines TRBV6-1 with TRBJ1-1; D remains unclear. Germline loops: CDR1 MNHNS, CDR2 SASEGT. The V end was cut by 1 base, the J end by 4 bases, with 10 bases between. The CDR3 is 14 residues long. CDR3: CASSEDGESTEAFF. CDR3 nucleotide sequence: TGTGCCAGCAGTGAAGACGGAGAGAGCACTGAAGCTTTCTTT.

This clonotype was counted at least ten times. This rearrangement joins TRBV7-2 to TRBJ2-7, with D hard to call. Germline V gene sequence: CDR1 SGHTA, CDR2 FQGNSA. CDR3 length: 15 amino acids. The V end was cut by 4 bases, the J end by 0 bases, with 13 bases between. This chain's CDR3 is CASSSSPDFSYEQYF. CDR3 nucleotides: TGTGCCAGCAGCTCCTCTCCAGACTTCTCCTACGAGCAGTACTTC.

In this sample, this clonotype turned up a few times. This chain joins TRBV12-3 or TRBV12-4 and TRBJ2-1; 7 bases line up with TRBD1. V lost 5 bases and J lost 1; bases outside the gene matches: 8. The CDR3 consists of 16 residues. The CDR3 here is CASSPRQGSSYNEQFF. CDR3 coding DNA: TGTGCCAGCAGTCCGAGACAGGGAAGTTCCTACAATGAGCAGTTCTTC.

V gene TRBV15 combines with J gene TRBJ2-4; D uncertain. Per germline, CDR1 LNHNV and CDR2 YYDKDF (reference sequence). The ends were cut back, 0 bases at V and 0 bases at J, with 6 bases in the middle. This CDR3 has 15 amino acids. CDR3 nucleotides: TGTGCCACCAGCAGAGAATCAATAGCCAAAAACATTCAGTACTTC. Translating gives CATSRESIAKNIQYF.

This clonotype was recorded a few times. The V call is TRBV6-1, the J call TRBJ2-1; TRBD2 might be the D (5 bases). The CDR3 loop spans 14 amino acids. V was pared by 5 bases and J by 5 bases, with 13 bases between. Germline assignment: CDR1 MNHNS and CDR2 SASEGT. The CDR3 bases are TGTGCCAGCAGTCGGGGATCATCAAACAATGAGCAGTTCTTC. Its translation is CASSRGSSNNEQFF.

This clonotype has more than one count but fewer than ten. CDR3 region: CATSDLTSGGAYTGELFF. In nucleotides, the CDR3 is TGTGCCACCAGTGACCTGACTAGCGGGGGCGCCTACACCGGGGAGCTGTTTTTT. The chain carries TRBV24-1 and TRBJ2-2; the match to TRBD2 covers 12 bases. The germline CDR1 and CDR2 sequences are KGHDR and SFDVKD. The CDR3 is 18 residues long. V shed 4 bases, J shed 3 bases, and the junction held 8 bases outside the gene matches.

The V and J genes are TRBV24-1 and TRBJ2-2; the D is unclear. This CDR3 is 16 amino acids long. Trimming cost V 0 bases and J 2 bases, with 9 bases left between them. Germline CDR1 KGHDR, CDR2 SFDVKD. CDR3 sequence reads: CATSDLTWGNTGELFF. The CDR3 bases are TGTGCCACCAGTGATTTGACGTGGGGAAACACCGGGGAGCTGTTTTTT.

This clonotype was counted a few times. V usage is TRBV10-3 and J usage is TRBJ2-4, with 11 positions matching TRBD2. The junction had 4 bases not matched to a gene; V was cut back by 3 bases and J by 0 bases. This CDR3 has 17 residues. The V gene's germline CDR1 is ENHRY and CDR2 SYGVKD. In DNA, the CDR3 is TGTGCCATCAGTGACCCCGGACTAGCGGGAGCCAAAAACATTCAGTACTTC. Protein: CAISDPGLAGAKNIQYF.

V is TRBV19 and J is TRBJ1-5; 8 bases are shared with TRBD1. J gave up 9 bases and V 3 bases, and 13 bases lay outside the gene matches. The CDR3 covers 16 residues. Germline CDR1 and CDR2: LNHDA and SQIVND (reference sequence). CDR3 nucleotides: TGTGCCAGTAGTATGGGACAGGTCTTGAATCAGCGGCCCCAGCATTTT. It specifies CASSMGQVLNQRPQHF.

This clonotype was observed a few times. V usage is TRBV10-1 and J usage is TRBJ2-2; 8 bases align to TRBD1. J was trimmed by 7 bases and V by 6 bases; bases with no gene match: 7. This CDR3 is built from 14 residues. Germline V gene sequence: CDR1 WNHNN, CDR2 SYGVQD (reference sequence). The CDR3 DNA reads TGCGCCAGCAGAGTTCAGGGGGCGGTCGGGGAGCTGTTTTTT. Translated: CASRVQGAVGELFF.